This T cell receptor (beta chain) was profiled in a study of OX40 agonist ivuxolimab in advanced cancers. Study context: The study enrolled dose-escalation patients with hepatocellular carcinoma, melanoma, renal cell or head and neck cancer. Whole-study results and caveats: CD8+ T cells averaged more expanded clones than CD4+. Doses of 0.1 to 3.0 mg/kg were accompanied by clonal expansion of CD4+ and CD8+ blood T cells by week 6.

Of note for this clone: What it binds is not known.

This CDR3 has 15 residues. CDR1 is MNHEY, CDR2 SMNVEV, per germline (reference sequence). J lost 13 bases, V lost 0 bases, and 11 bases had no gene match. Clones were sequenced by immunoSEQ multiplex PCR, and TCRdb holds only the in-frame ones, with some missing. The sample yields some 33,000 clones, 87% seen once. Systemic immunosuppression or a history of autoimmune disease excluded patients. The V and J genes are TRBV27 and TRBJ2-1; TRBD2 matches at 8 bases. The TCR originated in an adult with an advanced solid tumor such as melanoma, head and neck, liver or kidney cancer. The sequenced sample was CD4+ or CD8+ T cells sorted from blood, obtained in a trial of the OX40 agonist ivuxolimab. Written as DNA, the CDR3 is TGTGCCAGCAGTTTATCGGCAACGGGGGGGGCCGTCCAGTTCTTC. It encodes CASSLSATGGAVQFF.